This T cell receptor (beta chain) derives from a study of blood T cell repertoires in COVID-19. Study-wide context: Whether acute or convalescent, the COVID-19 samples came from the United States, Italy and Spain. T cells, B-cell-depleted T cells, or PBMCs supplied cDNA or gDNA.

The CDR3 spans 19 residues. The germline V and J ends were trimmed by 4 bases and 0 bases, with 24 bases remaining between them. CDR1 and CDR2 from the germline V gene are SEHNR and FQNEAQ (reference sequence). Profiled with immunoSEQ multiplex PCR; TCRdb holds only in-frame clones, not every one. The sample consists of some 42,000 clones, more than 60% of them appearing once. The chain carries TRBV7-9 and TRBJ1-2, with D possibly TRBD1 on 5 matching bases. The sequence came from a woman in her seventies with acute or convalescent COVID-19. Sequencing was done on a sample of peripheral blood. Here the CDR3 DNA reads TGTGCCAGCAGCTCCTTCCGCGGGACGACATCGCGCCCTAACTATGGCTACACCTTC. It translates to CASSSFRGTTSRPNYGYTF.